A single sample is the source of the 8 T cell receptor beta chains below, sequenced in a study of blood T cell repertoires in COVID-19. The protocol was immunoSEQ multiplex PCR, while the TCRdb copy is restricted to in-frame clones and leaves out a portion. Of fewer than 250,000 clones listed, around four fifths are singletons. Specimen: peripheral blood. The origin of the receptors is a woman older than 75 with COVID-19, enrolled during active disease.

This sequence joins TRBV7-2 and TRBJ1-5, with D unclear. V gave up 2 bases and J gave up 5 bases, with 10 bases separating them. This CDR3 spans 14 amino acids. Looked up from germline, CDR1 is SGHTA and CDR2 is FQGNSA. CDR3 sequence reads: CASSLLREDQPQHF. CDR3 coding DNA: TGTGCCAGCAGCTTATTGCGTGAGGATCAGCCCCAGCATTTT.

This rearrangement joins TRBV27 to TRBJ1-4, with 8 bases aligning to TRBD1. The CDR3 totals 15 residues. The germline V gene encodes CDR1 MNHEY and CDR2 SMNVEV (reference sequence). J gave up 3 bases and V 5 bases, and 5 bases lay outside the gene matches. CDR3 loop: CASSRGQGANEKLFF. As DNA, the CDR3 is TGTGCCAGCAGTAGAGGACAGGGAGCTAATGAAAAACTGTTTTTT.

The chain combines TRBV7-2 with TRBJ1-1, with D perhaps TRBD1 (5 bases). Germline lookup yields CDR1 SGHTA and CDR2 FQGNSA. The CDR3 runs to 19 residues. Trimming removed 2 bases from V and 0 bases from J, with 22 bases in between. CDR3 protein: CASSLSTPVNRGVNTEAFF. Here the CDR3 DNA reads TGTGCCAGCAGCTTAAGTACCCCGGTAAATCGGGGGGTGAACACTGAAGCTTTCTTT.

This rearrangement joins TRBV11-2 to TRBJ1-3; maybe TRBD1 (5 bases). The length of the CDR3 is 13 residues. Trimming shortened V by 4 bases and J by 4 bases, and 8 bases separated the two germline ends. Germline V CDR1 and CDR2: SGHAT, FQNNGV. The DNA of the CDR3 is TGTGCCAGCAGCTCAGGGTACGGAAACACCATATATTTT. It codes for CASSSGYGNTIYF.

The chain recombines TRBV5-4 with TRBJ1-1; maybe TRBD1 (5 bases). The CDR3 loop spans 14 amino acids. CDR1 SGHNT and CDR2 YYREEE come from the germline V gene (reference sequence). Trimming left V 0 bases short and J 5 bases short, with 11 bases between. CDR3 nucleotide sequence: TGTGCCAGCAGCTTGGGGGGGGGAGGAACTGAAGCTTTCTTT. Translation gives CASSLGGGGTEAFF.

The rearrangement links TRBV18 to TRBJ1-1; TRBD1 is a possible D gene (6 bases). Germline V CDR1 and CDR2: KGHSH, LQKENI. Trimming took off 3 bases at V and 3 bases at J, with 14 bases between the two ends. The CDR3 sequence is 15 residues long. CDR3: CASSPPPTGYTEAFF. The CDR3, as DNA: TGTGCCAGCTCACCGCCACCAACAGGGTACACTGAAGCTTTCTTT.

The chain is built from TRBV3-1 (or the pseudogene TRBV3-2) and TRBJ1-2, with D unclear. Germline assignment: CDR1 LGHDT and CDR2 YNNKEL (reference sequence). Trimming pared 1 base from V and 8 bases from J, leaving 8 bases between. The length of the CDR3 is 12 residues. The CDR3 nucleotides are TGTGCCAGCAGCCAAGCAGAGGGAGGCTACACCTTC. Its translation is CASSQAEGGYTF.

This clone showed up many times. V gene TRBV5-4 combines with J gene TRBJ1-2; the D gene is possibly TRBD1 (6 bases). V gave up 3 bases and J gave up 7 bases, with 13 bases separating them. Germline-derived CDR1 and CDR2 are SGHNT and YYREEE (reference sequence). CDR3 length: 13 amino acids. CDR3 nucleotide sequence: TGTGCCAGCAGCTCCCTCGACAGGCTTGGCTACACCTTC. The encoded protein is CASSSLDRLGYTF.